This T cell receptor (beta chain) appears in the sequencing data of a study of CD8+ T cells in alopecia areata. About the research overall: Twice a day, 5 to 10 mg of oral tofacitinib was administered to treated patients. The drug, tofacitinib, lasted 6 to 18 months, followed by 6 months off drug.

Sampling of alopecia areata patients yielded lesional scalp punch biopsies as well as peripheral blood. The authors sorted CD4+ and CD8+ T cells from PBMCs. Sequencing used cDNA as its template, made by extracting RNA and reverse transcribing it. Profiling relied on immunoSEQ multiplex PCR, and the TCRdb table lists in-frame clones only, not all of them. The sample lists fewer than 80,000 clones, approximately 61% occurring once. This CDR3 has 15 amino acids. Germline assignment: CDR1 MGHRA and CDR2 YSYEKL. Trimming cost V 7 bases and J 0 bases, with 16 bases left between them. The material sequenced was CD8+ T cells sorted from blood, taken at week 0. The genes are TRBV4-1 and TRBJ2-7; D is uncertain. This receptor was taken from a human donor with alopecia areata. This chain's CDR3 is CASTYSDGRSYEQYF. The CDR3 DNA follows: TGCGCCAGCACCTACTCCGACGGACGCTCCTACGAGCAGTACTTC.